Listed here are 30 T cell receptor beta chains from one sample, sequenced in a study of T cell responses to AZD1222 COVID-19 vaccine. Sequencing was performed with immunoSEQ multiplex PCR; in TCRdb, only in-frame clones are kept and a portion is missing. Here the sample spans just under 95,000 clones, under 95% being singletons. The sequences come from peripheral blood, collected on day 0 of AZD1222 vaccination. These receptors came from an adult in good health.

The rearrangement uses TRBV11-2 and TRBJ1-2; D is unresolved. V was shortened by 4 bases and J by 7 bases, with 16 bases between the two germline ends. This CDR3 has 14 residues. CDR1 and CDR2 (germline): SGHAT, FQNNGV. CDR3 region: CASSSYKLQVGYTF. CDR3 nucleotide sequence: TGTGCCAGCAGCTCGTACAAGCTCCAGGTTGGCTACACCTTC. Looking up the rest from reference TRBV11-2 and TRBJ1-2 gives the full variable domain: EAGVAQSPRYKIIEKRQSVAFWCNPISGHATLYWYQQILGQGPKLLIQFQNNGVVDDSQLPKDRFSAERLKGVDSTLKIQPAKLEDSAVYLCASSSYKLQVGYTFGSGTRLTVV.

The chain employs TRBV5-1 and TRBJ2-3; 7 nucleotides line up with TRBD1. The V gene's germline CDR1 is SGHRS and CDR2 YFSETQ. J lost 2 bases, V lost 7 bases, and 7 bases had no gene match. This CDR3 is 14 amino acids long. The CDR3 region is CASARDSFTDTQYF. The CDR3 DNA follows: TGCGCCAGCGCCCGGGACAGCTTCACAGATACGCAGTATTTT.

The chain couples TRBV2 to TRBJ1-5, with 7 nucleotides matching TRBD1. The CDR3 covers 14 residues. The V gene's germline CDR1 is SNHLY and CDR2 FYNNEI. V gave up 5 bases and J gave up 7 bases; unmatched junction bases: 8. The CDR3 spells CASSNDREDQPQHF. For the CDR3, the DNA is TGTGCCAGCAGTAACGACAGGGAAGACCAGCCCCAGCATTTT.

The chain couples TRBV2 to TRBJ2-1; D possibly corresponds to TRBD2 (6 bases). V shed 8 bases and J shed 4 bases, with 9 bases lying between them. Per germline, CDR1 SNHLY and CDR2 FYNNEI. The CDR3 contains 12 residues. CDR3 nucleotides: TGTGCCAGCGCGGAGGGATACAATGAGCAGTTCTTC. Amino acid sequence: CASAEGYNEQFF.

The J gene is TRBJ1-2, the V gene TRBV28; the D is unclear. Germline CDR1 MDHEN, CDR2 SYDVKM. Trimming pared 6 bases from V and 7 bases from J, leaving 12 bases between. The CDR3 runs 12 residues. This CDR3 is CASSLLKVGYTF. The DNA of the CDR3 is TGTGCCAGCAGCCTCTTGAAGGTTGGCTACACCTTC.

The chain employs TRBV4-1 and TRBJ1-6; D gene unclear. Trimming removed 3 bases from V and 12 bases from J, with 9 bases in between. The CDR3 covers 12 residues. Germline CDR1 is MGHRA and CDR2 is YSYEKL. CDR3 DNA: TGCGCCAGCAGCCACCCGCTACAACCCCTCCACTTT. Translating it yields CASSHPLQPLHF.

V is TRBV29-1 and J is TRBJ1-1; 7 positions match TRBD1. There are 14 residues in the CDR3. The trim removed 6 bases at V and 0 bases at J, leaving 7 bases unmatched. Germline-derived CDR1 and CDR2 are SQVTM and ANQGSEA. This chain's CDR3 is CSVLQGKMNTEAFF. The CDR3 DNA reads TGCAGCGTCCTACAGGGGAAGATGAACACTGAAGCTTTCTTT.

The chain carries TRBV27 and TRBJ2-7; 7 positions match TRBD1. The germline CDR1 and CDR2 sequences are MNHEY and SMNVEV (reference sequence). This CDR3 is 15 amino acids long. V lost 6 bases, J lost 6 bases, and 14 bases stayed unmatched. CDR3 sequence: CASRLRLSGQLEQYF. In DNA form, the CDR3 reads TGTGCCAGCAGACTCCGTCTCTCGGGACAGCTCGAGCAGTACTTC.

The chain uses TRBV18 and TRBJ2-3, with 8 bases lining up with TRBD1. After removal of 0 bases from V and 7 bases from J, the junction contained 6 bases not matched to a gene. CDR3 length equals 15 residues. Germline CDR1 KGHSH, CDR2 LQKENI. As DNA, the CDR3 is TGTGCCAGCTCACCACCTGGACAGGGTTTATATACGCAGTATTTT. Translating it yields CASSPPGQGLYTQYF.

V gene TRBV15 combines with J gene TRBJ1-2; D gene uncertain. With 1 base removed from V and 7 bases from J, the gap between germline ends came to 10 bases. This CDR3 region has 13 residues. The V gene's germline CDR1 is LNHNV and CDR2 YYDKDF (reference sequence). The CDR3 sequence: CATSRASESGYTF. Written as DNA, the CDR3 is TGTGCCACCAGCAGAGCCTCAGAATCTGGCTACACCTTC.

A note on this clone: Other DNA sequences in the sample encode the same CDR3. The chain links TRBV7-9 to TRBJ1-1; weak D call: TRBD1 (5 bases). With 5 bases removed from V and 5 bases from J, the gap between germline ends came to 15 bases. The CDR3 totals 14 residues. Germline-derived CDR1 and CDR2 are SEHNR and FQNEAQ (reference sequence). The CDR3 DNA sequence: TGTGCCAGCAGCCCAGGATGGGGGGGGACTGAAGCTTTCTTT. This sequence encodes CASSPGWGGTEAFF.

V gene TRBV27 combines with J gene TRBJ2-6, with D possibly being TRBD1 (5 bases). The CDR3 is made up of 19 amino acids. V lost 6 bases and J lost 0, with 21 bases in between. Looked up from germline, CDR1 is MNHEY and CDR2 is SMNVEV (reference sequence). In DNA, the CDR3 is TGTGCCAGCAGGTCCGATACCCCACAGGACCACTCTGGGGCCAACGTCCTGACTTTC. Residues: CASRSDTPQDHSGANVLTF. The full variable domain, rest sourced from reference TRBV27 and TRBJ2-6, is EAQVTQNPRYLITVTGKKLTVTCSQNMNHEYMSWYRQDPGLGLRQIYYSMNVEVTDKGDVPEGYKVSRKEKRNFPLILESPSPNQTSLYFCASRSDTPQDHSGANVLTFGAGSRLTVL.

A remark on this clone: At the DNA level, this CDR3 is encoded by other sequences in the same sample as well. This chain uses TRBV6-5 with TRBJ1-1; D gene uncertain. V lost 2 bases and J lost 1, with 8 bases in between. Germline V gives CDR1 MNHEY, CDR2 SVGAGI. This CDR3 contains 14 residues. CDR3 residues: CASSYASGNTEAFF. CDR3 DNA: TGTGCCAGCAGTTACGCCTCAGGGAACACTGAAGCTTTCTTT.

The chain recombines TRBV28 with TRBJ2-7; 8 nucleotides align to TRBD1. The trim removed 6 bases at V and 5 bases at J, leaving 18 bases unmatched. The CDR3 has 17 residues. Looked up from germline, CDR1 is MDHEN and CDR2 is SYDVKM. The CDR3 loop is CASSLWVGGQGADEQYF. The CDR3 bases are TGTGCCAGCAGCCTGTGGGTTGGCGGTCAGGGGGCCGACGAGCAGTACTTC.

CDR3 region: CASSHSQAATNEKLFF. Written as DNA, the CDR3 is TGTGCCAGCAGCCATAGCCAGGCAGCAACTAATGAAAAACTGTTTTTT. The V and J genes are TRBV7-9 and TRBJ1-4, with D uncertain. The germline V gene has CDR1 SEHNR and CDR2 FQNEAQ (reference sequence). The CDR3 consists of 16 residues. V was shortened by 5 bases and J by 0 bases, with 13 bases between the two germline ends.

V usage is TRBV3-1 (or the pseudogene TRBV3-2) and J usage is TRBJ1-1; D not resolved. CDR1 is LGHDT, CDR2 YNNKEL, per germline (reference sequence). CDR3 length: 14 residues. Trimming took off 1 base at V and 5 bases at J, with 11 bases between the two ends. The CDR3: CASSQGSGWTEAFF. The CDR3 region has the DNA TGTGCCAGCAGCCAAGGGTCGGGATGGACTGAAGCTTTCTTT.

This chain joins TRBV20-1 and TRBJ2-3; 7 bases match TRBD1. Germline loops: CDR1 DFQATT, CDR2 SNEGSKA (reference sequence). Trimming removed 3 bases from V and 6 bases from J; junction bases left unmatched: 12. The CDR3 contains 15 residues. The chain's CDR3 is CSASGQAVLRDTQYF. CDR3 nucleotide sequence: TGCAGTGCTAGTGGACAGGCGGTTTTGAGGGATACGCAGTATTTT.

This clone was recorded once. The rearrangement uses TRBV4-3 and TRBJ1-5, with TRBD1 matching over 8 bases. Germline values: CDR1 LGHNA, CDR2 YSLEER. The CDR3 runs to 16 residues. V shed 1 base and J 3 bases; nucleotides not matched to a gene: 5. CDR3 in DNA: TGCGCCAGCAGCCAAGGGACAGGGAGGAACAATCAGCCCCAGCATTTT. Protein: CASSQGTGRNNQPQHF.

The V call is TRBV6-6, the J call TRBJ1-5; D not resolved. The CDR3 covers 15 residues. Trimming left V 7 bases short and J 0 bases short, with 13 bases between. Germline CDR1 MNHNY, CDR2 SVGAGI (reference sequence). CDR3 in amino acids: CASKEGRGSNQPQHF. As DNA, the CDR3 is TGTGCCAGCAAAGAGGGTCGCGGTAGCAATCAGCCCCAGCATTTT.

The chain links TRBV7-6 to TRBJ1-5; 9 nucleotides line up with TRBD1. This CDR3 has 15 amino acids. The germline gives CDR1 SGHVS, CDR2 FNYEAQ. V lost 5 bases, J lost 4 bases, and 6 bases stayed unmatched. The CDR3 region has the DNA TGTGCCAGCAGCAGCGCGGGACAGGGAAATCAGCCCCAGCATTTT. Residues: CASSSAGQGNQPQHF.

This clone is a singleton in its sample. The V call is TRBV6-6, the J call TRBJ1-1; 9 bases fit TRBD1. Germline CDR1 reads MNHNY; CDR2 reads SVGAGI (reference sequence). This CDR3 has 16 amino acids. Trimming took 4 bases from V and 3 from J; bases not matched to a gene: 9. The CDR3 region is CASSSKQGAPDTEAFF. DNA for the CDR3: TGTGCCAGCAGTTCTAAACAGGGGGCTCCAGACACTGAAGCTTTCTTT.

This chain joins TRBV6-5 and TRBJ2-3, with D uncertain. Germline lookup yields CDR1 MNHEY and CDR2 SVGAGI. With 4 bases removed from V and 6 bases from J, the gap between germline ends came to 8 bases. The CDR3 length is 12 residues. CDR3 amino acids: CASSLNGDTQYF. CDR3 nucleotide sequence: TGTGCCAGCAGTTTAAATGGGGATACGCAGTATTTT.

The chain links TRBV19 to TRBJ2-4, with 10 positions matching TRBD1. CDR1 is LNHDA and CDR2 is SQIVND in the germline V gene (reference sequence). The junction had 8 bases not matched to a gene; V was cut back by 3 bases and J by 3 bases. This CDR3 region has 17 residues. The CDR3 DNA sequence: TGTGCCAGTAGTATTGGGACAGGGGAGGTAGGCAAAAACATTCAGTACTTC. It is translated as CASSIGTGEVGKNIQYF.

This CDR3 reads CASSLRVISGEQYF. CDR3 sequence (DNA): TGTGCCAGCAGCTTAAGGGTAATTAGTGGCGAGCAGTACTTC. This rearrangement joins TRBV5-5 to TRBJ2-7; D ambiguous. V lost 2 bases and J lost 6, with 15 bases in between. Germline assignment: CDR1 SGHKS and CDR2 YYEKEE (reference sequence). This CDR3 region has 14 residues.

This clone was detected only once. V and J are TRBV19 and TRBJ2-1; 9 positions match TRBD1. The CDR3 loop spans 16 amino acids. CDR1 LNHDA and CDR2 SQIVND come from the germline V gene (reference sequence). V was pared by 4 bases and J by 4 bases, with 8 bases of the junction left unmatched. The CDR3 bases are TGTGCCAGTAGTACACTCGGGACAGGGCCTTACAATGAGCAGTTCTTC. Translated, it gives CASSTLGTGPYNEQFF.

The CDR3 spells CASSPRTGGNSPLHF. In DNA, the CDR3 is TGTGCCAGTAGTCCACGGACAGGAGGGAATTCACCCCTCCACTTT. The V call is TRBV19, the J call TRBJ1-6, with 7 positions matching TRBD1. V lost 5 bases and J lost 7; bases outside the gene matches: 8. The length of the CDR3 is 15 residues. In germline, CDR1 is LNHDA, CDR2 SQIVND (reference sequence).

The chain is built from TRBV11-1 and TRBJ1-5; D ambiguous. Trimming removed 8 bases from V and 0 bases from J, with 8 bases in between. The CDR3 length is 13 residues. Germline assignment: CDR1 SGHAT and CDR2 FQDESV (reference sequence). CDR3 residues: CASSVYSNQPQHF. For the CDR3, the DNA is TGTGCCAGCTCTGTGTATAGCAATCAGCCCCAGCATTTT.

The chain joins TRBV7-2 to TRBJ1-2; 8 bases map to TRBD1. The length of the CDR3 is 16 residues. V shed 3 bases, J shed 1 base, and the junction held 7 bases outside the gene matches. Germline V gene sequence: CDR1 SGHTA, CDR2 FQGNSA. CDR3 protein: CASSFQGAVDNYGYTF. CDR3 DNA sequence: TGTGCCAGCAGCTTTCAGGGGGCGGTAGATAACTATGGCTACACCTTC. The full variable domain, completed using reference TRBV7-2 and TRBJ1-2, is GAGVSQSPSNKVTEKGKDVELRCDPISGHTALYWYRQSLGQGLEFLIYFQGNSAPDKSGLPSDRFSAERTGGSVSTLTIQRTQQEDSAVYLCASSFQGAVDNYGYTFGSGTRLTVV.

The V call is TRBV21-1, the J call TRBJ2-3; the D call of TRBD2 is as the table states it, not checked on the DNA. TRBV21-1 is classified as a pseudogene. CDR3 length: 15 amino acids. As DNA, the CDR3 is TGTGCCAGCAGCAAACGGGTGTTCCGCACAGATACGCAGTATTTT. It specifies CASSKRVFRTDTQYF.

This chain connects TRBV7-2 to TRBJ2-5; 9 nucleotides align to TRBD1. The germline V gene has CDR1 SGHTA and CDR2 FQGNSA. V gave up 4 bases and J gave up 5 bases; unmatched junction bases: 14. This CDR3 comprises 17 residues. CDR3 sequence: CASSYPRRGQGPETQYF. For the CDR3, the DNA is TGTGCCAGCAGCTACCCGCGCCGGGGACAGGGTCCGGAGACCCAGTACTTC.